The next 29 T cell receptor beta chains were all read from a single sample in a study of shared clonotypes between healthy human individuals. The method was immunoSEQ multiplex PCR; TCRdb's version includes in-frame clones alone and lacks a portion of them. The sample has around 1.5 million clones, 95% to 99% seen once. The sequencing input was naive CD4+ T cells sorted from blood. Noted subset: CD45RA+ positively selected. The receptors were sampled from a young man in good health.

J is TRBJ1-5 and V is TRBV27, with TRBD1 as a possible D gene (6 bases). Germline assignment: CDR1 MNHEY and CDR2 SMNVEV (reference sequence). V was shortened by 6 bases and J by 7 bases, with 19 bases between the two germline ends. The CDR3 runs 15 residues. The CDR3: CASRLIRGAGQPQHF. Here the CDR3 DNA reads TGTGCCAGCAGACTTATCCGGGGGGCCGGGCAGCCCCAGCATTTT.

The rearrangement links TRBV11-2 to TRBJ2-7, with D hard to call. This CDR3 has 14 amino acids. V dropped 5 bases and J dropped 7 bases, with 18 bases sitting between them. Germline loops: CDR1 SGHAT, CDR2 FQNNGV. DNA for the CDR3: TGTGCCAGCAGCCATCCGGGCCTTCCCTGGGAGCAGTACTTC. Its translation is CASSHPGLPWEQYF.

The chain joins TRBV11-2 to TRBJ2-7; D is perhaps TRBD1 or TRBD2 (5 bases each). The germline V gene has CDR1 SGHAT and CDR2 FQNNGV. The CDR3 covers 13 residues. Deletions cut 5 bases from V and 3 bases from J, with 11 bases between. The CDR3 protein is CASSAPGLYEQYF. The DNA for the CDR3 is TGTGCCAGCAGCGCCCCGGGGCTCTACGAGCAGTACTTC.

V and J are TRBV4-3 and TRBJ2-3, with 10 bases matching TRBD1. Germline CDR1 and CDR2: LGHNA and YSLEER. The length of the CDR3 is 17 residues. Unmatched junction bases numbered 6, after V lost 0 bases and J lost 3 bases. CDR3 protein: CASSQEAGTGATDTQYF. DNA for the CDR3: TGCGCCAGCAGCCAAGAAGCCGGGACAGGGGCAACAGATACGCAGTATTTT.

The V and J genes are TRBV9 and TRBJ2-2; D possibly corresponds to TRBD2 (7 bases). The CDR3 totals 15 residues. CDR1 and CDR2 (germline): SGDLS, YYNGEE. Between the trimmed V and J ends, which lost 4 bases and 0 bases, there was a span of 10 bases. This chain's CDR3 is CASSRGGPNTGELFF. For the CDR3, the DNA is TGTGCCAGCAGCAGGGGGGGACCGAACACCGGGGAGCTGTTTTTT.

Worth noting for this clone: Distinct nucleotide sequences in the sample also encode this CDR3. The chain employs TRBV7-8 and TRBJ2-7; D remains unclear. Trimming pared 3 bases from V and 4 bases from J, leaving 7 bases between. Germline values: CDR1 SGHVS, CDR2 FQNEAQ. The CDR3 totals 12 residues. The DNA of the CDR3 is TGTGCCAGCAGCTTGAGTGGATACGAGCAGTACTTC. Its protein is CASSLSGYEQYF.

The chain joins TRBV2 to TRBJ1-1; the D gene is possibly TRBD1 (5 bases). Germline V gene lookup returns CDR1 SNHLY and CDR2 FYNNEI. Between the trimmed V and J ends, which lost 1 base and 4 bases, there was a span of 13 bases. The CDR3 totals 15 residues. As DNA, the CDR3 is TGTGCCAGCAGTGAAGAGATACGGAGGGGCACTGAAGCTTTCTTT. Amino acids: CASSEEIRRGTEAFF.

Of note for this clone: Other nucleotide sequences from this sample produce the same CDR3. The CDR3 DNA reads as TGTGCCAGTCTTGGGGGCTACGAGCAGTACTTC. It is translated as CASLGGYEQYF. The gene calls are TRBV2 and TRBJ2-7, with D possibly being TRBD1 or TRBD2 (5 bases each). V shed 9 bases and J shed 3 bases, with 9 bases lying between them. The CDR3 is 11 residues long. The germline V gene has CDR1 SNHLY and CDR2 FYNNEI.

On this clone: Additional DNA sequences in this sample encode the identical CDR3. CDR3 DNA: TGCGCCAGCAGCTTGGCGGGACAAGGTACAGATACGCAGTATTTT. It yields the protein CASSLAGQGTDTQYF. This chain connects TRBV5-1 to TRBJ2-3; tentatively, D is TRBD1 (6 bases). V was pared by 0 bases and J by 3 bases, with 11 bases between. The CDR3 has 15 amino acids. The germline V gene has CDR1 SGHRS and CDR2 YFSETQ. The entire variable domain, with the rest obtained from reference TRBV5-1 and TRBJ2-3, is as follows: KAGVTQTPRYLIKTRGQQVTLSCSPISGHRSVSWYQQTPGQGLQFLFEYFSETQRNKGNFPGRFSGRQFSNSRSEMNVSTLELGDSALYLCASSLAGQGTDTQYFGPGTRLTVL.

Comments on this clone: Other DNA sequences in the sample encode the same CDR3. This chain uses TRBV29-1 with TRBJ2-7; D is possibly TRBD1 or TRBD2 (5 bases each). The CDR3 is 11 residues long. CDR1 is SQVTM and CDR2 is ANQGSEA in the germline V gene. The V and J ends lost 6 bases and 4 bases respectively, with 10 bases between them. CDR3 nucleotide sequence: TGCAGCGTGCCCGGGGCGTACGAGCAGTACTTC. It codes for CSVPGAYEQYF.

The chain combines TRBV7-3 with TRBJ2-3; 7 bases line up with TRBD2. J gave up 0 bases and V 3 bases, and 6 bases lay outside the gene matches. The germline gives CDR1 SGHTA, CDR2 FQGTGA. CDR3 length: 16 residues. The CDR3 is CASSFTSVKSTDTQYF. In nucleotides, the CDR3 is TGTGCCAGCAGCTTCACTAGCGTCAAAAGCACAGATACGCAGTATTTT.

This chain uses TRBV11-3 with TRBJ2-7, with 7 nucleotides matching TRBD1. The CDR3 sequence is 14 residues long. V trimming: 5 bases; J trimming: 7 bases; junction bases outside the gene matches: 11. Germline V CDR1 and CDR2: SGHNT, YENEEA. This CDR3 reads CASSPRQGQEEQYF. As DNA, the CDR3 is TGTGCCAGCAGCCCAAGACAGGGCCAGGAGGAGCAGTACTTC.

The chain is built from TRBV14 and TRBJ2-1; no reliable D call. Germline V gene data show CDR1 as SGHDN and CDR2 as FVKESK. Trimming removed 6 bases at V and 4 bases at J, with 16 bases between. The CDR3 consists of 15 residues. Here the CDR3 reads CASSVLSGAYNEQFF. CDR3 DNA sequence: TGTGCCAGCAGTGTATTATCTGGAGCATACAATGAGCAGTTCTTC.

With respect to this clone: The sample contains more than one DNA sequence encoding this CDR3. The CDR3 DNA reads as TGTGCCAGCAGCTTAGGCAGCGCTGGAAACACCATATATTTT. The encoded protein is CASSLGSAGNTIYF. This sequence joins TRBV11-2 and TRBJ1-3; no reliable D call. CDR1 SGHAT and CDR2 FQNNGV come from the germline V gene. The germline V and J ends were trimmed by 1 base and 2 bases, with 6 bases remaining between them. The CDR3 covers 14 residues.

The V gene is TRBV28, the J gene TRBJ2-3, with TRBD2 identical over 8 bases. The CDR3 is 14 amino acids. Germline V gene sequence: CDR1 MDHEN, CDR2 SYDVKM. CDR3: CATVTSGHTDTQYF. CDR3 DNA sequence: TGTGCGACCGTTACTAGCGGCCACACAGATACGCAGTATTTT. Drawing the rest from reference TRBV28 and TRBJ2-3, the complete variable domain is DVKVTQSSRYLVKRTGEKVFLECVQDMDHENMFWYRQDPGLGLRLIYFSYDVKMKEKGDIPEGYSVSREKKERFSLILESASTNQTSMYLCATVTSGHTDTQYFGPGTRLTVL.

Note on this clone: Other DNA sequences in the same sample also yield this CDR3. The J gene is TRBJ2-7, the V gene TRBV27; D is unresolved. The V gene lost 2 bases and the J gene lost 2 bases, with 7 bases spanning the gap. Per germline, CDR1 MNHEY and CDR2 SMNVEV (reference sequence). This CDR3 comprises 13 residues. Here the CDR3 reads CASSLRAAYEQYF. The CDR3 bases are TGTGCCAGCAGTTTACGGGCGGCCTACGAGCAGTACTTC.

This sequence joins TRBV5-1 and TRBJ1-5; D is uncertain. This CDR3 comprises 15 residues. Germline CDR1 is SGHRS and CDR2 is YFSETQ. V lost 5 bases and J 0 bases, leaving 12 bases between the germline ends. CDR3 amino acids: CASRSDPNSNQPQHF. In DNA form, the CDR3 reads TGCGCCAGCAGGTCCGACCCGAATAGCAATCAGCCCCAGCATTTT.

The chain links TRBV6-5 to TRBJ2-1; 9 bases align to TRBD1. The CDR3 has 15 amino acids. Losses at the gene ends were 2 bases for V and 8 bases for J; bases not matched to a gene: 7. CDR1 MNHEY and CDR2 SVGAGI come from the germline V gene. The CDR3 reads CASSYRTGDPHEQFF. The CDR3 DNA follows: TGTGCCAGCAGTTACAGGACAGGGGACCCCCATGAGCAGTTCTTC.

The chain is built from TRBV19 and TRBJ1-1, with 7 bases that match TRBD1. The V segment lost 6 bases and the J segment 1 base; nucleotides outside the gene matches: 2. This CDR3 spans 13 amino acids. Germline V gene sequence: CDR1 LNHDA, CDR2 SQIVND (reference sequence). The CDR3 DNA sequence: TGTGCCAGTAGGACAGGGTGGAACACTGAAGCTTTCTTT. Protein: CASRTGWNTEAFF. The complete variable domain, with remaining parts taken from reference TRBV19 and TRBJ1-1, reads DGGITQSPKYLFRKEGQNVTLSCEQNLNHDAMYWYRQDPGQGLRLIYYSQIVNDFQKGDIAEGYSVSREKKESFPLTVTSAQKNPTAFYLCASRTGWNTEAFFGQGTRLTVV.

V gene TRBV28 combines with J gene TRBJ2-7; 12 bases are shared with TRBD2. The germline gives CDR1 MDHEN, CDR2 SYDVKM. V gave up 5 bases and J gave up 5 bases; unmatched junction bases: 7. This CDR3 is 15 amino acids long. CDR3 region: CASSPRTSGKDEQYF. The CDR3 DNA is TGTGCCAGCAGTCCGCGGACTAGCGGGAAAGACGAGCAGTACTTC.

The chain joins TRBV25-1 to TRBJ1-4; 9 positions match TRBD1. V dropped 4 bases and J dropped 7; count of bases not matched to a gene: 7. Germline V gene lookup returns CDR1 MGHDK and CDR2 SYGVNS. CDR3 length equals 15 residues. The CDR3 protein is CASSVPTGGGEKLFF. CDR3 in DNA: TGTGCCAGCAGTGTTCCGACAGGGGGAGGTGAAAAACTGTTTTTT.

This rearrangement joins TRBV5-1 to TRBJ2-5, with D unresolved. CDR3 size: 11 residues. CDR1 is SGHRS, CDR2 YFSETQ, per germline. V was trimmed by 6 bases and J by 3 bases, leaving 6 bases between them. The CDR3 loop reads CASMSKETQYF. CDR3 bases: TGCGCCAGCATGTCAAAAGAGACCCAGTACTTC.

With regard to this clone: Other DNA sequences in this specimen translate into the identical CDR3. V gene TRBV5-1 combines with J gene TRBJ2-5, with unresolved D. This CDR3 contains 12 residues. CDR1 is SGHRS, CDR2 YFSETQ, per germline. The ends were cut back, 0 bases at V and 4 bases at J, with 4 bases in the middle. The CDR3 nucleotides read TGCGCCAGCAGCTTGGGAGCAGAGACCCAGTACTTC. Its translation is CASSLGAETQYF.

This chain uses TRBV7-6 with TRBJ2-5; TRBD1 matches at 10 bases. The length of the CDR3 is 17 residues. Trimming took 5 bases from V and 4 from J; bases not matched to a gene: 13. In germline, CDR1 is SGHVS, CDR2 FNYEAQ. The CDR3 DNA is TGTGCCAGCAGCCACGGACAGGGGGGATTTTACGGAGAGACCCAGTACTTC. Translation: CASSHGQGGFYGETQYF.

The chain combines TRBV9 with TRBJ1-4, with no clear D. Trimming took off 0 bases at V and 6 bases at J, with 15 bases between the two ends. There are 16 residues in the CDR3. Germline V lookup: CDR1 SGDLS, CDR2 YYNGEE. This CDR3 is CASSVGIRARDEKLFF. The CDR3 bases are TGTGCCAGCAGCGTAGGAATCCGGGCTCGAGATGAAAAACTGTTTTTT. Full variable domain (remainder filled in from reference TRBV9 and TRBJ1-4): DSGVTQTPKHLITATGQRVTLRCSPRSGDLSVYWYQQSLDQGLQFLIQYYNGEERAKGNILERFSAQQFPDLHSELNLSSLELGDSALYFCASSVGIRARDEKLFFGSGTQLSVL.

In this sample, this clone turned up once. The gene calls are TRBV9 and TRBJ2-2; TRBD2 matches 7 bases. The CDR3 runs to 16 residues. In germline, CDR1 is SGDLS, CDR2 YYNGEE. V shed 4 bases and J 0 bases; nucleotides not matched to a gene: 6. Here the CDR3 reads CASSQWEGTNTGELFF. The CDR3 coding sequence is TGTGCCAGCAGCCAGTGGGAGGGAACGAACACCGGGGAGCTGTTTTTT.

The chain recombines TRBV13 with TRBJ2-2; D not certain. Germline CDR1 reads PRHDT; CDR2 reads FYEKMQ (reference sequence). The V end was cut by 3 bases, the J end by 1 base, with 15 bases between. This CDR3 comprises 17 residues. The CDR3 DNA reads TGTGCCAGCAGCTTCCCCCCCTTACGGAGGAACACCGGGGAGCTGTTTTTT. Translation: CASSFPPLRRNTGELFF.

The chain links TRBV14 to TRBJ2-7; 8 bases align to TRBD2. The J segment lost 9 bases and the V segment lost 3 bases, leaving 10 bases of the junction unmatched. The CDR3 is 14 amino acids. The germline gives CDR1 SGHDN, CDR2 FVKESK. Written as DNA, the CDR3 is TGTGCCAGCAGCCAGGGAGGCGGGGGGACCGGGCAGTACTTC. It specifies CASSQGGGGTGQYF. The variable domain in full, with the rest retrieved from reference TRBV14 and TRBJ2-7, is EAGVTQFPSHSVIEKGQTVTLRCDPISGHDNLYWYRRVMGKEIKFLLHFVKESKQDESGMPNNRFLAERTGGTYSTLKVQPAELEDSGVYFCASSQGGGGTGQYFGPGTRLTVT.

The genes are TRBV28 and TRBJ2-7, with D uncertain. CDR1 is MDHEN and CDR2 is SYDVKM in the germline V gene. This CDR3 comprises 15 residues. The V end lost 3 bases, the J end lost 0 bases, and 12 bases lay between the germline ends. This chain's CDR3 is CASSLRDISSYEQYF. The CDR3 region has the DNA TGTGCCAGCAGTTTGCGAGACATTAGCTCCTACGAGCAGTACTTC.